A single sample is the source of the 26 T cell receptor beta chains below, sequenced in a study of blood T cell repertoires in COVID-19 (dated by TCRdb to about 2020). The method behind the library was the immunoSEQ multiplex PCR assay. In its TCRdb copy, this immuneACCESS table keeps in-frame sequences only and misses some clones. Where compared with another copy, unresolved V genes explain less than half of these, and the others have no known cause. The sample includes over 150,000 clones, with over 75% observed a single time. Of the sample, around 2.8% is held by the ten largest clones. The sequencing input was peripheral blood. The receptor set was obtained from a man aged 65-85 years with acute or convalescent COVID-19.

This clone was seen ten or more times. V is TRBV6-5 and J is TRBJ2-3; D uncertain. Germline V gene data show CDR1 as MNHEY and CDR2 as SVGAGI. The CDR3 length is 14 residues. V was trimmed by 0 bases and J by 4 bases, leaving 8 bases between them. In DNA form, the CDR3 reads TGTGCCAGCAGTTACTCTATTCAGTCAGATACGCAGTATTTT. Translating it yields CASSYSIQSDTQYF.

To note about this clone: This sample includes further DNA sequences coding for the same CDR3. The rearrangement uses TRBV13 and TRBJ2-5; D perhaps matches TRBD1 (6 bases). Trimming took off 0 bases at V and 1 base at J, with 9 bases between the two ends. Germline CDR1 PRHDT, CDR2 FYEKMQ (reference sequence). CDR3 length equals 15 residues. In DNA, the CDR3 is TGTGCCAGCAGCTTAGGACAGGGAGCCCAAGAGACCCAGTACTTC. Its translation is CASSLGQGAQETQYF.

The V gene is TRBV19, the J gene TRBJ1-4; D is possibly TRBD1 (5 bases). The CDR3 is 13 amino acids. V was cut by 7 bases and J by 8 bases, with 14 bases left in between. The germline V gene has CDR1 LNHDA and CDR2 SQIVND (reference sequence). The CDR3 nucleotides are TGTGCCAGTACGTGGGGCCCTTGGGAAAAACTGTTTTTT. This translates into CASTWGPWEKLFF.

This sequence joins TRBV28 and TRBJ1-5; D might be TRBD1 (6 bases). This CDR3 comprises 15 residues. Trimming pared 6 bases from V and 0 bases from J, leaving 12 bases between. Germline V gives CDR1 MDHEN, CDR2 SYDVKM. The CDR3 DNA reads TGTGCCAGCAGCCTGGACAGATATAGCAATCAGCCCCAGCATTTT. Its protein product is CASSLDRYSNQPQHF.

This clone came up once. CDR3 nucleotide sequence: TGTGCCAGCAGCTTGGCCGGGACAGGGAGCTCTTATGGCTACACCTTC. It encodes CASSLAGTGSSYGYTF. The chain employs TRBV5-4 and TRBJ1-2; TRBD1 matches at 9 bases. Unmatched junction bases numbered 8, after V lost 0 bases and J lost 5 bases. This CDR3 spans 16 amino acids. CDR1 is SGHNT, CDR2 YYREEE, per germline (reference sequence).

The chain is built from TRBV5-1 and TRBJ2-4; D perhaps matches TRBD1 (6 bases). The CDR3 has 11 residues. V was trimmed by 4 bases and J by 16 bases, leaving 15 bases between them. Germline V gene data show CDR1 as SGHRS and CDR2 as YFSETQ. CDR3 nucleotides: TGCGCCAGCAGCGATACCAGGACAGTCTACTTC. Its protein product is CASSDTRTVYF.

The chain recombines TRBV5-5 with TRBJ1-4; a possible D gene is TRBD1 (6 bases). CDR1 SGHKS and CDR2 YYEKEE come from the germline V gene (reference sequence). The CDR3 covers 15 residues. Trimming cost V 6 bases and J 5 bases, with 17 bases left between them. This CDR3 reads CASTRLDSLNEKLFF. The DNA for the CDR3 is TGTGCCAGCACCCGGTTGGACAGTCTGAATGAAAAACTGTTTTTT.

The V call is TRBV5-1, the J call TRBJ1-2; 9 nucleotides line up with TRBD1. CDR3 length equals 18 residues. J lost 3 bases, V lost 0 bases, and 12 bases had no gene match. Germline CDR1 SGHRS, CDR2 YFSETQ. The CDR3 region is CASSLAVTGGVRDYGYTF. CDR3 nucleotides: TGCGCCAGCAGCTTGGCCGTGACAGGGGGAGTTCGGGACTATGGCTACACCTTC. The variable domain in full, completed from reference TRBV5-1 and TRBJ1-2, reads KAGVTQTPRYLIKTRGQQVTLSCSPISGHRSVSWYQQTPGQGLQFLFEYFSETQRNKGNFPGRFSGRQFSNSRSEMNVSTLELGDSALYLCASSLAVTGGVRDYGYTFGSGTRLTVV.

The rearrangement links TRBV6-5 to TRBJ2-7, with 7 positions matching TRBD2. Germline trimming cut 0 bases from V and 3 bases from J; bases unmatched to any gene: 5. The CDR3 sequence is 15 residues long. The germline V gene encodes CDR1 MNHEY and CDR2 SVGAGI. CDR3 bases: TGTGCCAGCAGTTACTCGGGGGGGAACGTCTACGAGCAGTACTTC. It specifies CASSYSGGNVYEQYF.

V usage is TRBV4-2 and J usage is TRBJ2-3; possibly TRBD2 for D (6 bases). This CDR3 spans 16 amino acids. The germline V gene encodes CDR1 LGHNA and CDR2 YNFKEQ. V was trimmed by 5 bases and J by 1 base, leaving 16 bases between them. CDR3 loop: CASSILPSAGTDTQYF. The CDR3 coding sequence is TGTGCCAGCAGCATCCTACCTAGCGCAGGCACAGATACGCAGTATTTT.

V and J are TRBV3-1 (or the pseudogene TRBV3-2) and TRBJ1-4; TRBD1 might be the D (6 bases). V lost 3 bases and J 8 bases, leaving 10 bases between the germline ends. The CDR3 is 13 residues long. Germline CDR1 and CDR2: LGHDT and YNNKEL (reference sequence). The CDR3 region is CASSQGGGEKLFF. For the CDR3, the DNA is TGTGCCAGCAGCCAGGGTGGGGGCGAAAAACTGTTTTTT.

This chain connects TRBV2 to TRBJ1-3; no firm D call. The germline CDR1 and CDR2 sequences are SNHLY and FYNNEI. V shed 0 bases and J shed 0 bases, with 6 bases lying between them. The CDR3 has 15 residues. As DNA, the CDR3 is TGTGCCAGCAGTGAAGCAGCGGTCTCTGGAAACACCATATATTTT. Its protein product is CASSEAAVSGNTIYF.

This clone came up a few times. V and J are TRBV2 and TRBJ1-1; possibly TRBD1 for D (6 bases). The CDR3 loop spans 13 amino acids. Trimming took 0 bases from V and 11 from J, leaving 13 bases between them. Germline CDR1 is SNHLY and CDR2 is FYNNEI. In DNA form, the CDR3 reads TGTGCCAGCAGTGAAGCGCCAGGGGCGTTGGCTTTCTTT. Residues: CASSEAPGALAFF.

The chain joins TRBV21-1 to TRBJ2-5; the DNA was not compared with TRBD2, the D call given in the table. TRBV21-1 has pseudogene status. The CDR3 totals 15 residues. CDR3 nucleotides: TGTGCCAGCAGCACACCCCGGGAGACCCAAGAGACCCAGTACTTC. It codes for CASSTPRETQETQYF.

The chain uses TRBV7-8 and TRBJ1-3, with 7 bases that match TRBD1. Germline V gene data show CDR1 as SGHVS and CDR2 as FQNEAQ. The CDR3 has 15 residues. V lost 5 bases, J lost 0 bases, and 4 bases stayed unmatched. The CDR3 sequence is CASSPTGFSGNTIYF. CDR3 in DNA: TGTGCCAGCAGCCCGACAGGGTTCTCTGGAAACACCATATATTTT.

This clone has a single count. The chain carries TRBV5-1 and TRBJ1-6; D gene unclear. CDR1 is SGHRS and CDR2 is YFSETQ in the germline V gene. The CDR3 sequence is 15 residues long. V was trimmed by 0 bases and J by 2 bases, leaving 6 bases between them. The CDR3 loop is CASSLVGTYNSPLHF. The CDR3 DNA reads TGCGCCAGCAGCTTGGTGGGCACCTATAATTCACCCCTCCACTTT.

The genes are TRBV9 and TRBJ2-3, with 8 bases fitting TRBD2. The CDR3 loop spans 15 amino acids. Germline assignment: CDR1 SGDLS and CDR2 YYNGEE. J was trimmed by 8 bases and V by 0 bases; bases with no gene match: 8. The CDR3 DNA reads as TGTGCCAGCAGCGTAGGAGCGGGGGAGTTGGGTACGCAGTATTTT. Its translation: CASSVGAGELGTQYF.

The chain combines TRBV11-2 with TRBJ2-3; the match to TRBD2 covers 9 bases. Germline V gives CDR1 SGHAT, CDR2 FQNNGV. The CDR3 runs to 18 residues. J gave up 2 bases and V 3 bases, and 12 bases lay outside the gene matches. In DNA form, the CDR3 reads TGTGCCAGCAGCTTCCCCCGGGGGGCTAGCGGGGACACAGATACGCAGTATTTT. Translating it yields CASSFPRGASGDTDTQYF.

V is TRBV19 and J is TRBJ2-3; possibly TRBD2 for D (6 bases). CDR1 LNHDA and CDR2 SQIVND come from the germline V gene (reference sequence). The CDR3 has 13 residues. V was shortened by 4 bases and J by 7 bases, with 12 bases between the two germline ends. CDR3 amino acids: CASSSPGEYTQYF. The CDR3 nucleotides read TGTGCCAGTAGTAGTCCGGGAGAATATACGCAGTATTTT.

This clone was observed at least ten times. The chain combines TRBV19 with TRBJ2-4; TRBD1 might be the D (5 bases). The CDR3 has 15 residues. From germline, CDR1 is LNHDA and CDR2 SQIVND (reference sequence). The germline V and J ends were trimmed by 4 bases and 2 bases, with 12 bases remaining between them. The CDR3 is CASSSVLGPKNIQYF. CDR3 in DNA: TGTGCCAGTAGTAGTGTTTTGGGGCCCAAAAACATTCAGTACTTC.

The chain is built from TRBV30 and TRBJ1-6, with D possibly matching TRBD1 (6 bases). Per the germline V gene, CDR1 is GTSNPN and CDR2 is SVGIG (reference sequence). The CDR3 consists of 13 residues. With 6 bases removed from V and 6 bases from J, the gap between germline ends came to 12 bases. CDR3 residues: CACSTGLNSPLHF. Here the CDR3 DNA reads TGTGCCTGCTCAACAGGGCTTAATTCACCCCTCCACTTT.

This clone was counted only a few times. This rearrangement joins TRBV7-2 to TRBJ2-2; 8 bases agree with TRBD1. This CDR3 comprises 13 residues. V lost 7 bases and J lost 6; bases outside the gene matches: 4. The germline CDR1 and CDR2 sequences are SGHTA and FQGNSA. This chain's CDR3 is CASTSGGSGELFF. CDR3 sequence (DNA): TGTGCCAGCACGTCAGGGGGCTCCGGGGAGCTGTTTTTT.

This clone has just a few counts. The gene calls are TRBV19 and TRBJ2-7; possibly TRBD2 for D (6 bases). The V gene's germline CDR1 is LNHDA and CDR2 SQIVND (reference sequence). This CDR3 has 14 amino acids. With 5 bases removed from V and 0 bases from J, the gap between germline ends came to 11 bases. Written as DNA, the CDR3 is TGTGCCAGTAGTTACGGGGGAAGCTCCTACGAGCAGTACTTC. Encoded protein: CASSYGGSSYEQYF. Looking up the rest from reference TRBV19 and TRBJ2-7 gives the full variable domain: DGGITQSPKYLFRKEGQNVTLSCEQNLNHDAMYWYRQDPGQGLRLIYYSQIVNDFQKGDIAEGYSVSREKKESFPLTVTSAQKNPTAFYLCASSYGGSSYEQYFGPGTRLTVT.

The chain employs TRBV6-6 and TRBJ2-1; 8 bases align to TRBD1. Trimming removed 5 bases from V and 5 bases from J; junction bases left unmatched: 23. CDR1 is MNHNY and CDR2 is SVGAGI in the germline V gene (reference sequence). The CDR3 is 20 residues long. This CDR3 is CASSPSLGQGENGGNNEQFF. CDR3 sequence (DNA): TGTGCCAGCAGTCCTAGCCTTGGACAGGGTGAAAATGGGGGCAACAATGAGCAGTTCTTC.

The chain employs TRBV6-5 and TRBJ2-3; D not resolved. The length of the CDR3 is 11 residues. Deletions cut 7 bases from V and 4 bases from J, with 6 bases between. Germline lookup yields CDR1 MNHEY and CDR2 SVGAGI. The chain's CDR3 is CASMSPDTQYF. The CDR3 coding sequence is TGTGCCAGCATGAGTCCAGATACGCAGTATTTT.

In its sample, this clone was seen a few times. J is TRBJ1-2 and V is TRBV5-5, with D unclear. This CDR3 region has 16 residues. Looked up from germline, CDR1 is SGHKS and CDR2 is YYEKEE (reference sequence). Trimming took 6 bases from V and 3 from J, leaving 21 bases between them. The CDR3 nucleotides read TGTGCCAGCACCGACGTGACACTAGTTGTCGACTATGGCTACACCTTC. The encoded protein is CASTDVTLVVDYGYTF.